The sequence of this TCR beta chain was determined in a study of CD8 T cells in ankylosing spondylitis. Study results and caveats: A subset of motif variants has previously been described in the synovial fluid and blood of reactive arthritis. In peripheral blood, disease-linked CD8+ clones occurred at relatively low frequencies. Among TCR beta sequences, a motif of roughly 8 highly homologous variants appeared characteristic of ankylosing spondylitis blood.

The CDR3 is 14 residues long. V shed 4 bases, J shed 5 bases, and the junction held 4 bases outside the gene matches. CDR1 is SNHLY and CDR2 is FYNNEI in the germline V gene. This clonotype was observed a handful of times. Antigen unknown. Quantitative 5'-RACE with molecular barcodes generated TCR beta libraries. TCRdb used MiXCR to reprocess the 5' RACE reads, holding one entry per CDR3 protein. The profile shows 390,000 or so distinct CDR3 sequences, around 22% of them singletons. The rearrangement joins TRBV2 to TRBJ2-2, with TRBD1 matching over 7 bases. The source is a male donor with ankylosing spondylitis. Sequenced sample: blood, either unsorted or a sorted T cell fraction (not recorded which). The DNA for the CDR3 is TGTGCCAGCAGTGCTAACAGGGGTACCGGGGAGCTGTTTTTT. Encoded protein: CASSANRGTGELFF.